The clone carrying this T cell receptor beta chain has ten or more counts. The data stem from a study of early T cells in non-severe SARS-CoV-2 infection. Across the whole study: Sequenced material consisted of bulk RNA (from unsorted whole blood), and chains were unpaired.

The library protocol tagged individual cDNA molecules with unique molecular identifiers. TCRdb redid the calling of the 5' RACE reads with MiXCR, one entry per CDR3 protein. The table records approximately 84,000 distinct CDR3 sequences, just under 15% of them present only once. V lost 5 bases, J lost 3 bases, and 22 bases lay in between. Germline CDR1 reads LGHDT; CDR2 reads YNNKEL (reference sequence). The CDR3 contains 17 residues. Sequencing input: whole blood. The chain is built from TRBV3-1 and TRBJ2-5, with D possibly matching TRBD1 (6 bases). The sequence derives from an adult who was a healthcare worker with PCR-confirmed SARS-CoV-2 infection or an uninfected control (not recorded which). CDR3: CASSSLLVGGTKETQYF. The CDR3 DNA is TGTGCCAGCAGCTCCCTCCTTGTAGGGGGAACGAAAGAGACCCAGTACTTC.